What follows are 12 T cell receptor beta chains derived from one specimen sequenced in a study of long-term antiretroviral therapy in people with HIV. They ran version v3.0 of the immunoSEQ assay at survey level. Libraries were prepared by immunoSEQ multiplex PCR; TCRdb keeps only in-frame clonotypes and omits some of them. The sample includes some 35,000 clones, 83% seen only once; the top ten take 6.5% to 9%. This sample comprised unsorted PBMCs, obtained 0.4 years before starting antiretroviral therapy. Receptors originate from a man aged 18 to 30 with HIV.

The rearrangement joins TRBV6-4 to TRBJ2-1, with 12 bases fitting TRBD2. After removal of 0 bases from V and 8 bases from J, the junction contained 8 bases not matched to a gene. In germline, CDR1 is MRHNA, CDR2 SNTAGT. The CDR3 loop spans 17 amino acids. CDR3 amino acids: CASSDSTSGGLGHEQFF. CDR3 in DNA: TGTGCCAGCAGTGACTCGACTAGCGGGGGATTGGGGCATGAGCAGTTCTTC.

This clone was counted once. The chain carries TRBV6-5 and TRBJ1-1; the D gene is possibly TRBD1 (6 bases). The CDR3 contains 13 residues. Deletions cut 5 bases from V and 1 base from J, with 8 bases between. Germline-derived CDR1 and CDR2 are MNHEY and SVGAGI. CDR3 sequence reads: CASSHRENTEAFF. The DNA of the CDR3 is TGTGCCAGCAGTCACAGGGAGAACACTGAAGCTTTCTTT.

V is TRBV2 and J is TRBJ1-2, with no clear D. Per germline, CDR1 SNHLY and CDR2 FYNNEI. CDR3 size: 12 residues. V lost 8 bases, J lost 4 bases, and 11 bases lay in between. The CDR3 nucleotides are TGTGCCAGCGAGGAACTGGGCTATGGCTACACCTTC. Translated: CASEELGYGYTF. The full variable domain, in which reference TRBV2 and TRBJ1-2 provide the parts outside the CDR3, is EPEVTQTPSHQVTQMGQEVILRCVPISNHLYFYWYRQILGQKVEFLVSFYNNEISEKSEIFDDQFSVERPDGSNFTLKIRSTKLEDSAMYFCASEELGYGYTFGSGTRLTVV.

This clone was picked up a small number of times. The rearrangement links TRBV27 to TRBJ1-5, with 9 bases aligning to TRBD1. CDR3 length: 14 residues. Germline-derived CDR1 and CDR2 are MNHEY and SMNVEV (reference sequence). The ends lost 7 bases at V and 4 bases at J; junction bases unmatched: 5. The chain's CDR3 is CASKPGQGNQPQHF. The CDR3 nucleotides read TGTGCCAGCAAACCGGGACAGGGTAATCAGCCCCAGCATTTT.

The chain uses TRBV7-2 and TRBJ2-5; TRBD1 aligns across 7 bases. V shed 5 bases, J shed 4 bases, and the junction held 7 bases outside the gene matches. Germline lookup yields CDR1 SGHTA and CDR2 FQGNSA. CDR3 length equals 14 residues. CDR3 amino acids: CASSPLGGGETQYF. DNA for the CDR3: TGTGCCAGCAGCCCCCTAGGGGGCGGAGAGACCCAGTACTTC.

The CDR3 loop reads CASSVATSGGPTGELFF. CDR3 coding DNA: TGTGCCAGCAGCGTAGCGACGAGCGGGGGGCCCACCGGGGAGCTGTTTTTT. The chain employs TRBV9 and TRBJ2-2, with 9 bases fitting TRBD2. The germline CDR1 and CDR2 sequences are SGDLS and YYNGEE. After removal of 0 bases from V and 4 bases from J, the junction contained 7 bases not matched to a gene. This CDR3 contains 17 residues.

This chain joins TRBV28 and TRBJ2-7; 9 positions agree with TRBD2. V trimming: 3 bases; J trimming: 5 bases; junction bases outside the gene matches: 8. The germline V gene has CDR1 MDHEN and CDR2 SYDVKM. The CDR3 totals 15 residues. CDR3 sequence reads: CASSFRSSGAHEQYF. CDR3 in DNA: TGTGCCAGCAGTTTTAGGTCTAGCGGGGCCCACGAGCAGTACTTC.

The chain has TRBV9 and TRBJ1-3, with TRBD1 matching over 8 bases. With 3 bases clipped from V and 0 bases from J, the junction kept 11 bases outside the gene matches. The germline V gene encodes CDR1 SGDLS and CDR2 YYNGEE. CDR3 length equals 18 residues. CDR3 sequence reads: CASSGGDRGEYSGNTIYF. In DNA form, the CDR3 reads TGTGCCAGCAGCGGCGGAGACAGGGGCGAGTACTCTGGAAACACCATATATTTT.

CDR3 sequence reads: CSAAPEPYNEQFF. CDR3 nucleotides: TGCAGCGCTGCCCCTGAACCCTACAATGAGCAGTTCTTC. The chain carries TRBV29-1 and TRBJ2-1; no clear D. V was pared by 7 bases and J by 2 bases, with 12 bases between. CDR1 SQVTM and CDR2 ANQGSEA come from the germline V gene. The CDR3 has 13 amino acids.

Remarks on this clone: A read error may produce the germline difference seen at one junction end. V is TRBV13 and J is TRBJ2-3; no clear D gene. Germline assignment: CDR1 PRHDT and CDR2 FYEKMQ (reference sequence). This CDR3 contains 14 residues. In nucleotides, the CDR3 is TGTGCCAGCAGCCTAGGCCGGTCGACAGATACGCAGTATTTT. It codes for CASSLGRSTDTQYF. The full variable domain, with the rest looked up from reference TRBV13 and TRBJ2-3, is AAGVIQSPRHLIKEKRETATLKCYPIPRHDTVYWYQQGPGQDPQFLISFYEKMQSDKGSIPDRFSAQQFSDYHSELNMSSLELGDSALYFCASSLGRSTDTQYFGPGTRLTVL.

This clone has more than one count but fewer than ten. The CDR3 sequence: CASSIRADQPQHF. As DNA, the CDR3 is TGTGCCAGCAGCATACGGGCGGATCAGCCCCAGCATTTT. The V gene is TRBV5-6, the J gene TRBJ1-5; D remains ambiguous. The length of the CDR3 is 13 residues. Germline CDR1 and CDR2: SGHDT and YYEEEE. V gave up 4 bases and J gave up 5 bases, with 10 bases separating them.

In this sample, this clone turned up a few times. An end of the junction does not agree with germline; a read error may underlie this. J is TRBJ1-2 and V is TRBV7-2; 7 bases are a match to TRBD1. Germline V gives CDR1 SGHTA, CDR2 FQGNSA. The CDR3 runs to 12 residues. As DNA, the CDR3 is TGTGCCAGCAGCTTCGGGACAGCGGAGGACGCCTTC. Amino acid sequence: CASSFGTAEDAF.